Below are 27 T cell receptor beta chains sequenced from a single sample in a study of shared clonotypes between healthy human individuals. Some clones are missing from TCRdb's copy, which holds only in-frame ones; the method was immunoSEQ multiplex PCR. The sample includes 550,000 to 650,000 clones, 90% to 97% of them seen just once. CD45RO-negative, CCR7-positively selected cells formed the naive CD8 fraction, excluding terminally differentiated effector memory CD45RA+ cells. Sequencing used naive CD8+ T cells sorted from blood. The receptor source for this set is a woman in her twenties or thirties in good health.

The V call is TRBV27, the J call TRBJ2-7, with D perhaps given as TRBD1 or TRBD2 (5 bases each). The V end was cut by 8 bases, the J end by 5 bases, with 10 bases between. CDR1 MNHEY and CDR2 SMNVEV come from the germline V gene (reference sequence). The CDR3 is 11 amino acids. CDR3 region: CASGTGNEQYF. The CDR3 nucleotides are TGTGCCAGCGGGACCGGGAACGAGCAGTACTTC.

In DNA, the CDR3 is TGTGCCAGCAGTTTTGACATAACGAGTCAGCCCCAGCATTTT. Residues: CASSFDITSQPQHF. This rearrangement joins TRBV28 to TRBJ1-5; no definite D call. The CDR3 length is 14 residues. CDR1 and CDR2 (germline): MDHEN, SYDVKM. V lost 3 bases and J 6 bases, leaving 12 bases between the germline ends.

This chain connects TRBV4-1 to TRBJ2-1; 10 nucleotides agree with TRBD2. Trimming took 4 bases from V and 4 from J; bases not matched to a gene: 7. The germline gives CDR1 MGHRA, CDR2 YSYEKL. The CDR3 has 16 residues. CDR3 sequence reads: CASSREAGGGYNEQFF. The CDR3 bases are TGCGCCAGCAGCCGAGAAGCGGGAGGGGGGTACAATGAGCAGTTCTTC.

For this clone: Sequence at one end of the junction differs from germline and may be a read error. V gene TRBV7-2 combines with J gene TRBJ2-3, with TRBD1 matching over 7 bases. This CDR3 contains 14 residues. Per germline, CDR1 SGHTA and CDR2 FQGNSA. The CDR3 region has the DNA TGTGCCAGCAAAGGGGGCTACCTCACAAATACGCAGTATTTT. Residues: CASKGGYLTNTQYF.

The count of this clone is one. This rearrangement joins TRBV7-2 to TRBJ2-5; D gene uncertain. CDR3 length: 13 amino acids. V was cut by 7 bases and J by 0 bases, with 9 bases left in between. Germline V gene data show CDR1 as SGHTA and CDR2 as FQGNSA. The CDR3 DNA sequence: TGTGCCAGCACCTCCGGGCACCAAGAGACCCAGTACTTC. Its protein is CASTSGHQETQYF.

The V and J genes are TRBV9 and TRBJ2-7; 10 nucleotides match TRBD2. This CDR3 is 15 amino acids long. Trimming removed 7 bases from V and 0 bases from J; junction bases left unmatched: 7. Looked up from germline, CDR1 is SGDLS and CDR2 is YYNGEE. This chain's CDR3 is CASGPGLATSYEQYF. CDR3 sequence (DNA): TGTGCCAGCGGCCCGGGACTAGCGACCTCCTACGAGCAGTACTTC.

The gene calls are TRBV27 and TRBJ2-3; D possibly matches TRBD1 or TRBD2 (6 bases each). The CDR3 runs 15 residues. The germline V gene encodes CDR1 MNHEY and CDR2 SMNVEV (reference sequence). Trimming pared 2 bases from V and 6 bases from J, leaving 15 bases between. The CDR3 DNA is TGTGCCAGCAGTTTAGGGGGGCACCCCAGGGATACGCAGTATTTT. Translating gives CASSLGGHPRDTQYF.

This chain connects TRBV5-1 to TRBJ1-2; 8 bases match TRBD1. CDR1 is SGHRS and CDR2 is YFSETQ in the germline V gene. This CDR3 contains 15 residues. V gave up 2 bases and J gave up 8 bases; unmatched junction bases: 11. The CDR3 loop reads CASSFGRQGMGGYTF. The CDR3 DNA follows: TGCGCCAGCAGCTTCGGTCGACAGGGGATGGGCGGCTACACCTTC.

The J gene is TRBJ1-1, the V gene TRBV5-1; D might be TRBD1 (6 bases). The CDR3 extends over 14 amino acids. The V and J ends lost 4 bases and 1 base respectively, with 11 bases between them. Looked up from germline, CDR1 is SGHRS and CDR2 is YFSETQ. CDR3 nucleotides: TGCGCCAGCAGCGTTGACAGGAAGAACACTGAAGCTTTCTTT. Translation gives CASSVDRKNTEAFF.

CDR3 sequence reads: CSVEDPGQGSPGANVLTF. CDR3 DNA sequence: TGCAGCGTTGAAGATCCGGGACAGGGCTCACCTGGGGCCAACGTCCTGACTTTC. This chain links TRBV29-1 with TRBJ2-6; 9 nucleotides agree with TRBD1. This CDR3 contains 18 residues. Unmatched junction bases numbered 8, after V lost 0 bases and J lost 2 bases. CDR1 and CDR2 (germline): SQVTM, ANQGSEA.

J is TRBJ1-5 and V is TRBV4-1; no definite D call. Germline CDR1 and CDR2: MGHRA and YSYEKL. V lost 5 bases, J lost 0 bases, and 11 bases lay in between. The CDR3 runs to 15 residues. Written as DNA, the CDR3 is TGCGCCAGCAGCAGTGGACGGGTTAGCAATCAGCCCCAGCATTTT. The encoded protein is CASSSGRVSNQPQHF.

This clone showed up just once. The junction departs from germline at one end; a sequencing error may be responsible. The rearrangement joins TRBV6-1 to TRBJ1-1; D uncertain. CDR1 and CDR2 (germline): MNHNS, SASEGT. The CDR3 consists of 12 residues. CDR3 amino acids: CGSSGDGTEAFF. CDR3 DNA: TGCGGCAGCAGTGGGGATGGGACTGAAGCTTTCTTT.

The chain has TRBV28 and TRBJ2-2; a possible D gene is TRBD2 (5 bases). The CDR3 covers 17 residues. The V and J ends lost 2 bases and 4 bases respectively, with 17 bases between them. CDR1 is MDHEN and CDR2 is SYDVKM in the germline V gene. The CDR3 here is CASSLDPPSSGTGELFF. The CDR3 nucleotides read TGTGCCAGCAGTTTAGACCCTCCCTCGAGCGGCACCGGGGAGCTGTTTTTT.

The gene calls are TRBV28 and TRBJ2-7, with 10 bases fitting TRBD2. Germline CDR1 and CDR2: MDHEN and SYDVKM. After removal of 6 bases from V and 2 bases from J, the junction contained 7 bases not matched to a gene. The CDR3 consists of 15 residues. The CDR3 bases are TGTGCCAGCAGCCCTACTAGCGGGACCCCCTACGAGCAGTACTTC. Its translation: CASSPTSGTPYEQYF.

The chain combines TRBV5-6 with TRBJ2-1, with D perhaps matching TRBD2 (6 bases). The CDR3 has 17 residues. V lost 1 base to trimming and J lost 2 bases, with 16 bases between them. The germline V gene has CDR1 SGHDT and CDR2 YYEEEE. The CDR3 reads CASSLSGVLSTYNEQFF. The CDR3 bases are TGTGCCAGCAGCTTGTCGGGAGTACTTTCCACCTACAATGAGCAGTTCTTC.

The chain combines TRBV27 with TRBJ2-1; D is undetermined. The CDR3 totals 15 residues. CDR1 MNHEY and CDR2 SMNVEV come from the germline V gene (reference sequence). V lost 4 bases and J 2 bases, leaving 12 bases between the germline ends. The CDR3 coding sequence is TGTGCCAGCAGTTCTCACACTTCCCCCTACAATGAGCAGTTCTTC. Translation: CASSSHTSPYNEQFF.

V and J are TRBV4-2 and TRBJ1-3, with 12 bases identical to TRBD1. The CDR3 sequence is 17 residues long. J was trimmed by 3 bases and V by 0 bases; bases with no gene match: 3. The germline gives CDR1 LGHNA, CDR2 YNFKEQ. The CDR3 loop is CASSQEGQGAYGNTIYF. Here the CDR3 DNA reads TGTGCCAGCAGCCAAGAGGGACAGGGGGCTTATGGAAACACCATATATTTT.

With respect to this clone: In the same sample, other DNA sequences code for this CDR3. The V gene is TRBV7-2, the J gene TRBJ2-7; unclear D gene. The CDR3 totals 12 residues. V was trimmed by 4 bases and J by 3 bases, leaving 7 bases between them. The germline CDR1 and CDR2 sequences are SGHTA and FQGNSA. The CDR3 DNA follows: TGTGCCAGCAGCTCCTATAGCTACGAGCAGTACTTC. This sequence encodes CASSSYSYEQYF.

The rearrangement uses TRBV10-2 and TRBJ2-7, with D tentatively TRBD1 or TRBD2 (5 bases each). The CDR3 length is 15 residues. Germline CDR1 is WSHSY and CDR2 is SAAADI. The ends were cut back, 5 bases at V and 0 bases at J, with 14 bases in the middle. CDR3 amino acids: CASSNTGTASYEQYF. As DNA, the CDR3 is TGCGCCAGCAGTAACACCGGGACGGCCTCCTACGAGCAGTACTTC.

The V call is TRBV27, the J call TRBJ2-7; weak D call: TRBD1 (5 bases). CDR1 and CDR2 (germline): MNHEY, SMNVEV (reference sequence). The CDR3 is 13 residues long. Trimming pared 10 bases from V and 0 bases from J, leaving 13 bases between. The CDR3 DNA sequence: TGTGCCACCGCCCTTGGGGCCTCCTACGAGCAGTACTTC. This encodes CATALGASYEQYF.

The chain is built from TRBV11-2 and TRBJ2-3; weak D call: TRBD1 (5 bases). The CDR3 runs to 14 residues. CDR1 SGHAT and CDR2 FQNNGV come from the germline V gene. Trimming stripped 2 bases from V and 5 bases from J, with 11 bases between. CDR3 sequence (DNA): TGTGCCAGCAGCTTATTTTCGACAGAAGATACGCAGTATTTT. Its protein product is CASSLFSTEDTQYF.

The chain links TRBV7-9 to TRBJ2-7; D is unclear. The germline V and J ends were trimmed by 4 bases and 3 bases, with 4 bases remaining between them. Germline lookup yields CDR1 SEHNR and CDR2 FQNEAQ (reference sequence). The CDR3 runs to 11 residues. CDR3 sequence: CASSYDYEQYF. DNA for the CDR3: TGTGCCAGCAGCTACGACTACGAGCAGTACTTC.

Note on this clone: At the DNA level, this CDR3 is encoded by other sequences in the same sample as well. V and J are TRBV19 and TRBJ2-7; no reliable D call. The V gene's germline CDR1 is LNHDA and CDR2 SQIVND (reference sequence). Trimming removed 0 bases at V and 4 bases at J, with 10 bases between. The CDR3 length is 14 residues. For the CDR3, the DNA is TGTGCCAGTAGTATAGACCCCGGAAGTTACGAGCAGTACTTC. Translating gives CASSIDPGSYEQYF. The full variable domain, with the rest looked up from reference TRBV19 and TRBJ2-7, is DGGITQSPKYLFRKEGQNVTLSCEQNLNHDAMYWYRQDPGQGLRLIYYSQIVNDFQKGDIAEGYSVSREKKESFPLTVTSAQKNPTAFYLCASSIDPGSYEQYFGPGTRLTVT.

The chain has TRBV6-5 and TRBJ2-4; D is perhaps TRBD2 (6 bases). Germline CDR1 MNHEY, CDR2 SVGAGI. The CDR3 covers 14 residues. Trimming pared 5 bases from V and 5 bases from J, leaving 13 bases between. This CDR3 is CASSPRLGENIQYF. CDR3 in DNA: TGTGCCAGCAGTCCGCGACTAGGGGAAAACATTCAGTACTTC.

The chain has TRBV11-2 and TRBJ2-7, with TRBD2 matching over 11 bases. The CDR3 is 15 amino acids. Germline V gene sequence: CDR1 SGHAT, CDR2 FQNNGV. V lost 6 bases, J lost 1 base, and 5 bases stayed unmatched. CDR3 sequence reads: CASRSSGRESYEQYF. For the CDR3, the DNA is TGTGCCAGCAGGAGTAGCGGGAGGGAATCCTACGAGCAGTACTTC.

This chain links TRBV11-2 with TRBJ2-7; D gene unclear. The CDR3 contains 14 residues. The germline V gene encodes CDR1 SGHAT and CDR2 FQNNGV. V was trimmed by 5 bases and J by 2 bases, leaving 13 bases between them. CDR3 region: CASSDGWGTYEQYF. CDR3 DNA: TGTGCCAGCAGCGACGGGTGGGGAACCTACGAGCAGTACTTC.

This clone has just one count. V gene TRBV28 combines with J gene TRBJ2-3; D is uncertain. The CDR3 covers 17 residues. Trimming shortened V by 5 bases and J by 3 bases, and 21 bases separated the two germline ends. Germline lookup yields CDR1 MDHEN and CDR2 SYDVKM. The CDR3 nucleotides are TGTGCCAGCAGTCCCTGGACCTCTACCGAAGAAACAGATACGCAGTATTTT. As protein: CASSPWTSTEETDTQYF.